This passage covers 17 T cell receptor beta chains from one sample sequenced in a study of beta chain features in type 1 diabetes. Isolated RNA was reverse transcribed in full, so expressed TCRB transcripts were sequenced. Data came from immunoSEQ multiplex PCR; TCRdb stores just in-frame clones and leaves some out. The sample lists about 360,000 clones, around 12% occurring once. The sequenced material came from naive CD4+ T cells from blood. The receptor source for this set is a man between 18 and 29 years old in good health.

This clone turned up a few times. J is TRBJ2-3 and V is TRBV7-9; no definite D call. CDR1 is SEHNR and CDR2 is FQNEAQ in the germline V gene (reference sequence). The length of the CDR3 is 11 residues. V was cut by 2 bases and J by 6 bases, with 3 bases left in between. The DNA for the CDR3 is TGTGCCAGCAGCTTATCGGATACGCAGTATTTT. This gives the protein CASSLSDTQYF. Using reference TRBV7-9 and TRBJ2-3 for the parts outside the CDR3, the full variable domain is DTGVSQNPRHKITKRGQNVTFRCDPISEHNRLYWYRQTLGQGPEFLTYFQNEAQLEKSRLLSDRFSAERPKGSFSTLEIQRTEQGDSAMYLCASSLSDTQYFGPGTRLTVL.

The V and J genes are TRBV18 and TRBJ1-5, with 8 bases lining up with TRBD1. Germline CDR1 and CDR2: KGHSH and LQKENI. The V segment lost 5 bases and the J segment 5 bases; nucleotides outside the gene matches: 5. This CDR3 is built from 14 residues. The DNA for the CDR3 is TGTGCCAGCTCAGTAGACAGGGGCCATCAGCCCCAGCATTTT. It codes for CASSVDRGHQPQHF.

Concerning this clone: One end of the junction fails to match germline, which may point to a read error. J is TRBJ2-1 and V is TRBV6-5; D ambiguous. The germline gives CDR1 MNHEY, CDR2 SVGAGI. The CDR3 loop spans 14 amino acids. The CDR3 loop reads CASSYSELPRSAIF. The CDR3 DNA sequence: TGTGCCAGCAGTTACTCGGAACTCCCGAGGAGTGCGATCTTC.

The table lists this clone with a few counts. The CDR3 loop is CAISVVSGANVLTF. The CDR3 DNA sequence: TGTGCCATCAGTGTAGTATCTGGGGCCAACGTCCTGACTTTC. The rearrangement joins TRBV10-3 to TRBJ2-6; D remains unclear. Trimming cost V 4 bases and J 1 base, with 5 bases left between them. The length of the CDR3 is 14 residues. Germline V lookup: CDR1 ENHRY, CDR2 SYGVKD.

This clone was counted a few times. This chain joins TRBV28 and TRBJ2-7, with D perhaps TRBD1 (6 bases). Per the germline V gene, CDR1 is MDHEN and CDR2 is SYDVKM. The CDR3 consists of 13 residues. Deletions cut 6 bases from V and 5 bases from J, with 14 bases between. Here the CDR3 DNA reads TGTGCCAGCAGATTACCCGGACAGAACGAGCAGTACTTC. Its protein product is CASRLPGQNEQYF.

The rearrangement links TRBV6-5 to TRBJ2-7; D is perhaps TRBD1 (6 bases). The CDR3 sequence is 15 residues long. V was pared by 2 bases and J by 4 bases, with 15 bases between. Germline V gene lookup returns CDR1 MNHEY and CDR2 SVGAGI. CDR3 amino acids: CASSYTGTTPYEQYF. CDR3 nucleotides: TGTGCCAGCAGTTACACTGGGACAACTCCTTACGAGCAGTACTTC.

This clone has more than one count but fewer than ten. V usage is TRBV7-9 and J usage is TRBJ1-3; 7 bases align to TRBD1. Unmatched junction bases numbered 6, after V lost 5 bases and J lost 2 bases. There are 15 residues in the CDR3. CDR1 SEHNR and CDR2 FQNEAQ come from the germline V gene (reference sequence). The CDR3 nucleotides are TGTGCCAGCAGCACACAGGGGTTCCCTGGAAACACCATATATTTT. Residues: CASSTQGFPGNTIYF.

This clone was counted between two and nine times. The genes are TRBV7-3 and TRBJ1-1, with D perhaps matching TRBD1 (5 bases). CDR3 length: 13 amino acids. In germline, CDR1 is SGHTA, CDR2 FQGTGA. The V gene lost 2 bases and the J gene lost 5 bases, with 9 bases spanning the gap. CDR3: CASSLGQLTEAFF. In DNA, the CDR3 is TGTGCCAGCAGCTTAGGACAACTTACTGAAGCTTTCTTT.

In its sample, this clone was seen a few times. This chain links TRBV15 with TRBJ1-2; no clear D gene. Trimming removed 1 base at V and 6 bases at J, with 15 bases between. There are 15 residues in the CDR3. Germline CDR1 LNHNV, CDR2 YYDKDF (reference sequence). CDR3 in amino acids: CATSRAFSGGNGYTF. As DNA, the CDR3 is TGTGCCACCAGCAGAGCTTTTTCGGGAGGGAATGGCTACACCTTC.

The genes are TRBV30 and TRBJ2-5; a weak D match, TRBD1 (5 bases). The J call may be in error: the DNA end matches TRBJ2-7 better. There are 11 residues in the CDR3. CDR1 is GTSNPN, CDR2 SVGIG, per germline (reference sequence). The CDR3 DNA sequence: TGTGCCTGGGACAGTTACTACGAGCAGTACTTC. Its protein product is CAWDSYYEQYF.

This clone was seen a few times. This sequence joins TRBV15 and TRBJ1-5; 8 positions match TRBD1. The CDR3 sequence is 17 residues long. Germline-derived CDR1 and CDR2 are LNHNV and YYDKDF (reference sequence). V shed 1 base and J 4 bases; nucleotides not matched to a gene: 9. Written as DNA, the CDR3 is TGTGCCACCAGCAGAGGTTTTACAGGGGGGCGGAATCAGCCCCAGCATTTT. Protein sequence: CATSRGFTGGRNQPQHF.

This clone was counted only a few times. The CDR3 region is CASSIIPGQGDHEQYF. The DNA of the CDR3 is TGTGCCAGCTCTATTATACCGGGACAGGGAGATCACGAGCAGTACTTC. J is TRBJ2-7 and V is TRBV18; the match to TRBD1 covers 9 bases. The germline CDR1 and CDR2 sequences are KGHSH and LQKENI. J lost 5 bases, V lost 6 bases, and 14 bases had no gene match. The CDR3 has 16 amino acids. Supplemented by reference TRBV18 and TRBJ2-7, the full variable domain reads NAGVMQNPRHLVRRRGQEARLRCSPMKGHSHVYWYRQLPEEGLKFMVYLQKENIIDESGMPKERFSAEFPKEGPSILRIQQVVRGDSAAYFCASSIIPGQGDHEQYFGPGTRLTVT.

This clone was observed a handful of times. The J gene is TRBJ2-7, the V gene TRBV6-4, with 10 bases aligning to TRBD1. The CDR3 is 13 residues long. V trimming: 8 bases; J trimming: 6 bases; junction bases outside the gene matches: 7. The V gene's germline CDR1 is MRHNA and CDR2 SNTAGT. The CDR3 protein is CASARDRGGEQYF. The CDR3 DNA sequence: TGTGCCAGCGCTCGGGACAGGGGTGGCGAGCAGTACTTC.

In this sample, this clone turned up a few times. The V gene is TRBV14, the J gene TRBJ2-3, with TRBD2 matching over 8 bases. With 4 bases clipped from V and 7 bases from J, the junction kept 10 bases outside the gene matches. Germline loops: CDR1 SGHDN, CDR2 FVKESK. The CDR3 has 15 amino acids. CDR3 region: CASSPSGSYLNTQYF. The CDR3 DNA follows: TGTGCCAGCAGCCCAAGCGGGAGCTATTTGAATACGCAGTATTTT. Drawing the rest from reference TRBV14 and TRBJ2-3, the complete variable domain is EAGVTQFPSHSVIEKGQTVTLRCDPISGHDNLYWYRRVMGKEIKFLLHFVKESKQDESGMPNNRFLAERTGGTYSTLKVQPAELEDSGVYFCASSPSGSYLNTQYFGPGTRLTVL.

This clone turned up a few times. This chain uses TRBV11-3 with TRBJ2-1; the D is unclear. CDR1 is SGHNT and CDR2 is YENEEA in the germline V gene. Between the trimmed V and J ends, which lost 5 bases and 5 bases, there was a span of 13 bases. The CDR3 is made up of 14 amino acids. The DNA of the CDR3 is TGTGCCAGCAGCCAAGAACAGTCCAACAATGAGCAGTTCTTC. It translates to CASSQEQSNNEQFF. The full variable domain, with the rest looked up from reference TRBV11-3 and TRBJ2-1, is EAGVVQSPRYKIIEKKQPVAFWCNPISGHNTLYWYLQNLGQGPELLIRYENEEAVDDSQLPKDRFSAERLKGVDSTLKIQPAELGDSAVYLCASSQEQSNNEQFFGPGTRLTVL.

In nucleotides, the CDR3 is TGTGCCAGCAGCGGCGGACTAGCGGGAGGTACCACAGATACGCAGTATTTT. It translates to CASSGGLAGGTTDTQYF. The chain carries TRBV25-1 and TRBJ2-3; 14 positions match TRBD2. V shed 6 bases and J 2 bases; nucleotides not matched to a gene: 7. The CDR3 is 17 residues long. Germline values: CDR1 MGHDK, CDR2 SYGVNS.

A remark on this clone: This sample also contains other DNA sequences that code for the same CDR3. This rearrangement joins TRBV30 to TRBJ1-5, with 7 nucleotides matching TRBD1. The length of the CDR3 is 15 residues. J lost 2 bases, V lost 0 bases, and 4 bases had no gene match. Per the germline V gene, CDR1 is GTSNPN and CDR2 is SVGIG (reference sequence). CDR3 nucleotide sequence: TGTGCCTGGAGTGTCGGAGGGGGCGGCAATCAGCCCCAGCATTTT. It is translated as CAWSVGGGGNQPQHF.